A selection of T cell receptor beta chains follows, all from one sample in a study of post-analysis software for immune sequencing data. Via MiXCR, TCRdb re-called the PCR reads, giving one row per CDR3 protein. The table shows about 200,000 distinct CDR3 sequences, with approximately 28% occurring only once. Material for sequencing was blood. These receptors were taken from a girl under 18 with multiple sclerosis. Both conserved end residues are part of each CDR3. Each record gives: V gene, J gene, CDR3 protein.

v_call: TRBV7-2
j_call: TRBJ2-3
cdr3_aa: CASSLVGSGGSSTDTQYF

v_call: TRBV29-1
j_call: TRBJ2-1
cdr3_aa: CSVERIGGNEQFF

v_call: TRBV20-1
j_call: TRBJ2-1
cdr3_aa: CSARGLAMDEQFF

v_call: TRBV5-1
j_call: TRBJ2-5
cdr3_aa: CASTRTEYQETQYF

v_call: TRBV19
j_call: TRBJ1-2
cdr3_aa: CASSIQDRDRLYGYTF

v_call: TRBV5-6
j_call: TRBJ1-1
cdr3_aa: CASSSFGAEAFF

v_call: TRBV29-1
j_call: TRBJ2-2
cdr3_aa: CSVPAGGTGELFF

v_call: TRBV7-8
j_call: TRBJ2-4
cdr3_aa: CASSLPTLVAKNIQYF

v_call: TRBV5-1
j_call: TRBJ2-1
cdr3_aa: CASSLGTSEYNEQFF

v_call: TRBV5-1
j_call: TRBJ1-6
cdr3_aa: CASSLAGHSPLHF

v_call: TRBV2
j_call: TRBJ2-5
cdr3_aa: CASKGDQETQYF

v_call: TRBV27
j_call: TRBJ1-6
cdr3_aa: CASSFRGHGSPLHF

v_call: TRBV25-1
j_call: TRBJ1-2
cdr3_aa: CASSAGTGTKNCGYTF

v_call: TRBV12-3/TRBV12-4
j_call: TRBJ1-2
cdr3_aa: CASSPSLAAYGYTF

v_call: TRBV19
j_call: TRBJ2-5
cdr3_aa: CASTLNNRAETQYF

v_call: TRBV5-1
j_call: TRBJ2-3
cdr3_aa: CASSLEGIWTDTQYF

v_call: TRBV6-1
j_call: TRBJ2-3
cdr3_aa: CASSEAGRRDTQYF

v_call: TRBV20-1
j_call: TRBJ2-3
cdr3_aa: CSAREVSTDTQYF

v_call: TRBV7-4
j_call: TRBJ2-1
cdr3_aa: CASRPGGNEQFF

v_call: TRBV20-1
j_call: TRBJ1-5
cdr3_aa: CSAKRTGTSNQPQHF

v_call: TRBV5-1
j_call: TRBJ1-5
cdr3_aa: CASSLGEGIRPQHF

v_call: TRBV15
j_call: TRBJ1-2
cdr3_aa: CATSGGSDGYGYTF

v_call: TRBV24-1
j_call: TRBJ2-3
cdr3_aa: CATSDRSATADTQYF

v_call: TRBV2
j_call: TRBJ1-1
cdr3_aa: CASSAGTPVNTEAFF

v_call: TRBV7-9
j_call: TRBJ2-5
cdr3_aa: CASSARLATLHNEQYF

v_call: TRBV4-1
j_call: TRBJ1-1
cdr3_aa: CASSQDWTGEAFF

v_call: TRBV12-3/TRBV12-4
j_call: TRBJ2-7
cdr3_aa: CASSSAGREHSYEQYF

v_call: TRBV7-9
j_call: TRBJ2-7
cdr3_aa: CATGSTEQYF

v_call: TRBV20-1
j_call: TRBJ2-2
cdr3_aa: CSARDESRLTGERFF

v_call: TRBV6-6
j_call: TRBJ1-5
cdr3_aa: CASSYGQDQPQHF

v_call: TRBV4-2
j_call: TRBJ2-1
cdr3_aa: CASSQGGGLEGIGRSEQFF